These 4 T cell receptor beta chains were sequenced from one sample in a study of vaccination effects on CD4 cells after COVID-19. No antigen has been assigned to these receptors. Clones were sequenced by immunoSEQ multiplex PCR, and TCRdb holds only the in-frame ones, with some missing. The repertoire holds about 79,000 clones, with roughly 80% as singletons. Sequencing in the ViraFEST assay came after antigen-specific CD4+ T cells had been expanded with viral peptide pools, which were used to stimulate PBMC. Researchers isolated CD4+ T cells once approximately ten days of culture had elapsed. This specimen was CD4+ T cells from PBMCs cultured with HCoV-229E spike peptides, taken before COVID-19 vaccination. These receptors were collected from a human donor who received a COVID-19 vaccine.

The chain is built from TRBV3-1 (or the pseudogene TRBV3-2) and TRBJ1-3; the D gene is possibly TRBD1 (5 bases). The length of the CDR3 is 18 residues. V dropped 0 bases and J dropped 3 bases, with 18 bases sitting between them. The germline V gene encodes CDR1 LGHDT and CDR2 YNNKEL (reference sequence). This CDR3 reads CASSQEGRVGLSGNTIYF. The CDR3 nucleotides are TGTGCCAGCAGCCAAGAGGGGCGAGTGGGTCTGAGTGGAAACACCATATATTTT.

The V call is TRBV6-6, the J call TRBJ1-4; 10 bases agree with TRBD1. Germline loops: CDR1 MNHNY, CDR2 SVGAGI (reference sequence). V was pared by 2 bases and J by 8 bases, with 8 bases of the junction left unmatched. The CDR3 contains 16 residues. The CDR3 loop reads CASSYRRTGGREKLFF. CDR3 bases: TGTGCCAGCAGTTACAGGCGGACAGGGGGACGAGAAAAACTGTTTTTT.

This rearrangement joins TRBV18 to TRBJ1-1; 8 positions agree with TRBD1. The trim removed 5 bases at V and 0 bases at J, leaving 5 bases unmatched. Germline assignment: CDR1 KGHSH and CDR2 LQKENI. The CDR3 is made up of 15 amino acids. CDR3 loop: CASSDRGLMNTEAFF. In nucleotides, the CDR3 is TGTGCCAGCTCAGACAGGGGCCTAATGAACACTGAAGCTTTCTTT.

The CDR3 nucleotides read TGTGCCAGCAGCTTAGAGACAGGGACCCACAGCTCCTACAATGAGCAGTTCTTC. Its translation is CASSLETGTHSSYNEQFF. V and J are TRBV11-3 and TRBJ2-1, with 7 bases fitting TRBD1. Trimming removed 0 bases from V and 0 bases from J; junction bases left unmatched: 8. This CDR3 region has 18 residues. CDR1 and CDR2 (germline): SGHNT, YENEEA.